Included here is one T cell receptor beta chain sequence, with context. This clone's antigen is unknown. Base quality data are lacking; no much larger clone is found one base away. The data originate from a study of T cell changes during pregnancy in multiple sclerosis (dated 2019 in TCRdb). Describing the broader study: The study looked at changes in the T cell repertoire across pregnancy in women with multiple sclerosis.

Library preparation was by the immunoSEQ multiplex PCR assay. TCRdb re-hosts the immuneACCESS table, in-frame sequences only. Its copies lack some clones; in the studies checked, an unresolved V gene accounts for under half of them, and the cause for the rest is not known. The sample contains approximately 71,000 clones, more than 90% of them found a single time. The ten most abundant clones make up approximately 1.1% of the sample. CDR1 ENHRY and CDR2 SYGVKD were looked up in the germline V gene. Measured from the cysteine to the phenylalanine, the CDR3 is 15 residues long. Only CDR3 DNA is held: 45 bases, read in frame from base 1. V loses 7 bases at its end and J loses 7 bases; junction bases beyond the gene matches: 8.

The chain was built from TRBV10-3 and TRBJ2-2; 11 bases in the junction line up with TRBD1. This TCR was sampled from a female donor with multiple sclerosis, enrolled in a pregnancy study. The specimen was peripheral blood, collected in the third trimester of pregnancy. The CDR3 protein sequence reads: CAIKPGQGGGGELFF. The nucleotides are TGTGCCATCAAACCGGGACAGGGGGGAGGCGGGGAGCTGTTTTTT.